Below are 27 T cell receptor beta chains sequenced from a single sample in a study of breast tumors, draining lymph nodes, adjacent tissues. The lymph nodes were axillary draining lymph nodes from breast cancer patients. TCRdb re-analysed the multiplex PCR reads in MiXCR, keeping a single row per CDR3 protein. Of 150,000 to 250,000 distinct CDR3 sequences in the sample, 31% are singletons; the top ten hold approximately 4.5%. Sample: axillary lymph node tissue. The receptors derive from a female donor with breast cancer. Some clones in this sample may be carry-over from other donors' samples.

This clonotype was counted at least ten times. CDR3 loop: CASSPGTSASNEQFF. CDR3 nucleotides: TGTGCCAGCAGTCCCGGGACTAGCGCTTCCAATGAGCAGTTCTTC. The chain employs TRBV12-3 or TRBV12-4 and TRBJ2-1, with TRBD2 matching over 10 bases. The CDR3 sequence is 15 residues long. Trimming cost V 5 bases and J 6 bases; bases outside gene matches: 7.

Concerning this clonotype: A single base separates this from a much larger clone, so it may be a read error. The gene calls are TRBV5-6 and TRBJ2-1, with 9 bases identical to TRBD2. Germline CDR1 reads SGHDT; CDR2 reads YYEEEE. The CDR3 runs to 16 residues. V lost 0 bases, J lost 12 bases, and 13 bases stayed unmatched. CDR3 residues: CASSLGAGLAVRVQFF. The CDR3 DNA reads TGTGCCAGCAGCTTGGGCGCGGGACTAGCAGTCCGTGTGCAGTTCTTC.

This clonotype has more than one count but fewer than ten. The V call is TRBV6-1, the J call TRBJ2-1; D is undetermined. Trimming removed 0 bases from V and 0 bases from J, with 9 bases in between. Germline V gene sequence: CDR1 MNHNS, CDR2 SASEGT. This CDR3 has 16 amino acids. CDR3 region: CASSEASRFSYNEQFF. CDR3 DNA sequence: TGTGCCAGCAGTGAAGCGAGCAGATTCTCCTACAATGAGCAGTTCTTC.

This clonotype was seen many times. The rearrangement uses TRBV12-3 or TRBV12-4 and TRBJ2-7; TRBD1 aligns across 9 bases. The CDR3 runs 15 residues. V shed 2 bases, J shed 8 bases, and the junction held 10 bases outside the gene matches. The CDR3 bases are TGTGCCAGCAGTTTATCCGGGACAGGGCTGTTACAGCAGTACTTC. Amino acids: CASSLSGTGLLQQYF.

This clonotype was detected ten times or more. The CDR3 reads CSAPRGEGGFNEQYF. CDR3 in DNA: TGCAGTGCGCCAAGGGGGGAAGGCGGGTTTAACGAGCAGTACTTC. The V call is TRBV20-1, the J call TRBJ2-7; D may correspond to TRBD1 or TRBD2 (6 bases each). The CDR3 spans 15 residues. The V end was cut by 6 bases, the J end by 5 bases, with 23 bases between. Germline V CDR1 and CDR2: DFQATT, SNEGSKA (reference sequence).

This clonotype has at least ten counts. This rearrangement joins TRBV11-2 to TRBJ1-2; possible D gene TRBD1, 5 bases. The CDR3 has 14 amino acids. V lost 5 bases to trimming and J lost 5 bases, with 15 bases between them. Germline CDR1 is SGHAT and CDR2 is FQNNGV. This chain's CDR3 is CASSPKGEAYGYTF. CDR3 DNA: TGTGCCAGCAGCCCAAAAGGGGAAGCGTATGGCTACACCTTC. The whole variable domain, remainder taken from reference TRBV11-2 and TRBJ1-2, is EAGVAQSPRYKIIEKRQSVAFWCNPISGHATLYWYQQILGQGPKLLIQFQNNGVVDDSQLPKDRFSAERLKGVDSTLKIQPAKLEDSAVYLCASSPKGEAYGYTFGSGTRLTVV.

This clonotype has at least ten counts. The chain recombines TRBV29-1 with TRBJ1-2; D is undetermined. CDR1 is SQVTM, CDR2 ANQGSEA, per germline. Trimming stripped 1 base from V and 0 bases from J, with 6 bases between. The CDR3 is 13 residues long. The CDR3 nucleotides read TGCAGCGTTGAAGGCAGCGCTAACTATGGCTACACCTTC. This sequence encodes CSVEGSANYGYTF. Full variable domain (outside the CDR3, taken from reference TRBV29-1 and TRBJ1-2): SAVISQKPSRDICQRGTSLTIQCQVDSQVTMMFWYRQQPGQSLTLIATANQGSEATYESGFVIDKFPISRPNLTFSTLTVSNMSPEDSSIYLCSVEGSANYGYTFGSGTRLTVV.

This clonotype has just a few counts. The rearrangement joins TRBV6-5 to TRBJ2-1, with TRBD2 identical over 11 bases. This CDR3 region has 16 residues. V gave up 5 bases and J gave up 6 bases; unmatched junction bases: 9. Germline values: CDR1 MNHEY, CDR2 SVGAGI. This chain's CDR3 is CASSHRGSGRGNEQFF. CDR3 nucleotide sequence: TGTGCCAGCAGTCACCGGGGTAGCGGGAGGGGCAATGAGCAGTTCTTC.

This clonotype was detected only a few times. The chain has TRBV6-1 and TRBJ1-2; 7 bases align to TRBD1. CDR3 length: 16 residues. V shed 0 bases and J 6 bases; nucleotides not matched to a gene: 10. CDR1 and CDR2 from the germline V gene are MNHNS and SASEGT. The CDR3 here is CASSEADRAGGNGYTF. The CDR3 nucleotides read TGTGCCAGCAGTGAAGCTGACAGGGCAGGAGGGAATGGCTACACCTTC.

There are a few counts of this clonotype. The chain uses TRBV2 and TRBJ2-6; D gene uncertain. Germline lookup yields CDR1 SNHLY and CDR2 FYNNEI. There are 13 residues in the CDR3. V lost 5 bases and J lost 4, with 6 bases in between. The CDR3 sequence is CASSTRGANVLTF. In DNA, the CDR3 is TGTGCCAGCAGTACCCGGGGGGCCAACGTCCTGACTTTC.

This clonotype was seen many times. The V and J genes are TRBV7-2 and TRBJ2-2; D is undetermined. This CDR3 has 14 amino acids. Trimming took 5 bases from V and 4 from J, leaving 11 bases between them. Looked up from germline, CDR1 is SGHTA and CDR2 is FQGNSA. The DNA of the CDR3 is TGTGCCAGCAGCCCCTACTTTGGCACCGGGGAGCTGTTTTTT. Encoded protein: CASSPYFGTGELFF.

Many counts were recorded for this clonotype. This chain uses TRBV6-6 with TRBJ2-7; D gene unclear. V dropped 6 bases and J dropped 5 bases, with 8 bases sitting between them. The CDR3 loop spans 11 amino acids. Germline values: CDR1 MNHNY, CDR2 SVGAGI (reference sequence). The CDR3 DNA is TGTGCCAGCAGGCCCACCAACGAGCAGTACTTC. Translating gives CASRPTNEQYF.

This clonotype came up many times. V and J are TRBV7-3 and TRBJ2-1; 7 nucleotides line up with TRBD1. Germline V gene data show CDR1 as SGHTA and CDR2 as FQGTGA. The CDR3 is 13 residues long. The trim removed 5 bases at V and 10 bases at J, leaving 8 bases unmatched. The CDR3 DNA reads TGTGCCAGCAGCCCCGACAGGGAAGGGGAGCAGTTCTTC. Its translation: CASSPDREGEQFF.

The V call is TRBV5-1, the J call TRBJ2-7; 8 bases are shared with TRBD2. V shed 3 bases, J shed 0 bases, and the junction held 8 bases outside the gene matches. The length of the CDR3 is 16 residues. CDR1 and CDR2 (germline): SGHRS, YFSETQ. This chain's CDR3 is CASSWGLAGGSYEQYF. The CDR3 DNA is TGCGCCAGCAGCTGGGGACTGGCGGGGGGCTCCTACGAGCAGTACTTC.

This chain links TRBV3-1 with TRBJ1-2, with 9 bases identical to TRBD1. With V trimmed by 0 bases and J by 3 bases, 8 bases remained unmatched. The germline V gene has CDR1 LGHDT and CDR2 YNNKEL (reference sequence). The CDR3 is 17 residues long. The CDR3: CASSQESAQGAHYGYTF. Written as DNA, the CDR3 is TGTGCCAGCAGCCAAGAGTCAGCACAGGGGGCACACTATGGCTACACCTTC.

This clonotype was seen at least ten times. The chain is built from TRBV5-5 and TRBJ1-5; D perhaps matches TRBD1 (5 bases). The V and J ends lost 6 bases and 2 bases respectively, with 18 bases between them. There are 16 residues in the CDR3. The germline V gene has CDR1 SGHKS and CDR2 YYEKEE (reference sequence). The CDR3 sequence is CASTLRFGQGNQPQHF. The CDR3 DNA is TGTGCCAGCACCCTGCGGTTCGGACAAGGCAATCAGCCCCAGCATTTT.

This clonotype showed up many times. V and J are TRBV5-1 and TRBJ1-2; D is perhaps TRBD1 (5 bases). The V gene lost 6 bases and the J gene lost 2 bases, with 11 bases spanning the gap. The germline CDR1 and CDR2 sequences are SGHRS and YFSETQ. The CDR3 totals 13 residues. As DNA, the CDR3 is TGCGCCAGCACCCCGGGACTAAACTATGGCTACACCTTC. Its translation is CASTPGLNYGYTF.

This clonotype was found many times. The junction departs from the called germline gene at one end, perhaps through a read error. The chain combines TRBV10-2 with TRBJ2-2; 8 bases fit TRBD1. The CDR3 contains 13 residues. In germline, CDR1 is WSHSY, CDR2 SAAADI. The CDR3 DNA sequence: TGCGCCAGCCGGGACAGGAGCACCGAGGAGCTGTTTTTT. Translated, it gives CASRDRSTEELFF.

This chain uses TRBV13 with TRBJ1-3; 8 nucleotides match TRBD1. Per the germline V gene, CDR1 is PRHDT and CDR2 is FYEKMQ (reference sequence). V lost 0 bases to trimming and J lost 7 bases; unmatched junction nucleotides: 2. The CDR3 extends over 14 amino acids. This CDR3 reads CASSLGQGENTIYF. CDR3 bases: TGTGCCAGCAGCTTAGGACAGGGGGAGAACACCATATATTTT. Full variable domain (missing parts from reference TRBV13 and TRBJ1-3): AAGVIQSPRHLIKEKRETATLKCYPIPRHDTVYWYQQGPGQDPQFLISFYEKMQSDKGSIPDRFSAQQFSDYHSELNMSSLELGDSALYFCASSLGQGENTIYFGEGSWLTVV.

This sequence joins TRBV2 and TRBJ1-2, with a possible D match to TRBD1 (5 bases). Germline V lookup: CDR1 SNHLY, CDR2 FYNNEI. Trimming stripped 6 bases from V and 4 bases from J, with 9 bases between. CDR3 length: 12 amino acids. The CDR3 DNA reads TGTGCCAGCAGCGATGGGACCTATGGCTACACCTTC. Translating it yields CASSDGTYGYTF.

This chain links TRBV2 with TRBJ1-1, with D possibly matching TRBD1 (5 bases). The CDR3 contains 13 residues. Trimming removed 4 bases from V and 4 bases from J, with 10 bases in between. CDR1 is SNHLY, CDR2 FYNNEI, per germline. CDR3 sequence reads: CASSVGGITEAFF. The CDR3 DNA reads as TGTGCCAGCAGTGTCGGGGGGATCACTGAAGCTTTCTTT.

Many counts were recorded for this clonotype. The rearrangement links TRBV5-5 to TRBJ2-2, with D perhaps matching TRBD2 (6 bases). Between the trimmed V and J ends, which lost 5 bases and 4 bases, there was a span of 12 bases. The CDR3 has 14 residues. Germline CDR1 SGHKS, CDR2 YYEKEE (reference sequence). The CDR3 loop is CASSRGGVTGELFF. In nucleotides, the CDR3 is TGTGCCAGCAGTCGTGGCGGGGTCACCGGGGAGCTGTTTTTT. Full variable domain (missing parts from reference TRBV5-5 and TRBJ2-2): DAGVTQSPTHLIKTRGQQVTLRCSPISGHKSVSWYQQVLGQGPQFIFQYYEKEERGRGNFPDRFSARQFPNYSSELNVNALLLGDSALYLCASSRGGVTGELFFGEGSRLTVL.

This clonotype appeared many times. The J gene is TRBJ2-5, the V gene TRBV29-1, with D perhaps TRBD2 (5 bases). CDR1 SQVTM and CDR2 ANQGSEA come from the germline V gene. The CDR3 is 11 amino acids. V gave up 7 bases and J gave up 4 bases, with 10 bases separating them. The CDR3 here is CSDIEGETQYF. The CDR3 DNA reads as TGCAGCGACATCGAGGGAGAGACCCAGTACTTC.

The chain joins TRBV11-2 to TRBJ1-3; D possibly corresponds to TRBD1 (5 bases). CDR3 length: 19 amino acids. The V and J ends lost 1 base and 8 bases respectively, with 27 bases between them. CDR1 is SGHAT, CDR2 FQNNGV, per germline. The CDR3, as DNA: TGTGCCAGCAGCTTAGTTCGGCCCGGGGCGAGGGACTATGGCTACACCATATATTTT. It yields the protein CASSLVRPGARDYGYTIYF.

This clonotype was recorded a few times. V usage is TRBV5-8 and J usage is TRBJ2-7, with no clear D. Germline V gives CDR1 SGHTS, CDR2 YDEGEE. CDR3 length: 16 amino acids. The germline V and J ends were trimmed by 1 base and 8 bases, with 22 bases remaining between them. The CDR3: CASSLPGAAAVAQQYF. CDR3 nucleotides: TGTGCCAGCAGCTTGCCAGGTGCGGCGGCGGTGGCCCAGCAGTACTTC.

The sample holds many counts of this clonotype. The CDR3 DNA sequence: TGCAGTGCTAGGGGAGGTGATCAGCCCCAGCATTTT. As protein: CSARGGDQPQHF. V is TRBV20-1 and J is TRBJ1-5; D remains unclear. The V gene lost 3 bases and the J gene lost 5 bases, with 8 bases spanning the gap. The CDR3 length is 12 residues. Germline V gene lookup returns CDR1 DFQATT and CDR2 SNEGSKA (reference sequence).

The rearrangement links TRBV29-1 to TRBJ1-6; TRBD1 might be the D (6 bases). Germline V gives CDR1 SQVTM, CDR2 ANQGSEA. This CDR3 contains 13 residues. With 8 bases removed from V and 6 bases from J, the gap between germline ends came to 14 bases. The CDR3 DNA is TGCAGCTTGGGAGCCAGGGGTAATTCACCCCTCCACTTT. It is translated as CSLGARGNSPLHF.